A single count supports the clone carrying this T cell receptor (beta chain). The source of the sample is a study of technical replicates of blood from a few donors. From germline, CDR1 is KGHSY and CDR2 FQNENV. The CDR3 length is 16 residues. J gave up 6 bases and V 6 bases, and 10 bases lay outside the gene matches. Libraries were prepared by immunoSEQ multiplex PCR; TCRdb keeps only in-frame clonotypes and omits some of them. The table includes 81,000 or so clones, about 96% detected once. This receptor was identified in a human donor in good health. Input material: T cells isolated from PBMCs. The rearrangement uses TRBV16 and TRBJ1-4; 10 nucleotides match TRBD1. The CDR3 is CASRPNWDRGYEKLFF. The CDR3 DNA reads TGTGCCAGCAGACCAAATTGGGACAGGGGATATGAAAAACTGTTTTTT.